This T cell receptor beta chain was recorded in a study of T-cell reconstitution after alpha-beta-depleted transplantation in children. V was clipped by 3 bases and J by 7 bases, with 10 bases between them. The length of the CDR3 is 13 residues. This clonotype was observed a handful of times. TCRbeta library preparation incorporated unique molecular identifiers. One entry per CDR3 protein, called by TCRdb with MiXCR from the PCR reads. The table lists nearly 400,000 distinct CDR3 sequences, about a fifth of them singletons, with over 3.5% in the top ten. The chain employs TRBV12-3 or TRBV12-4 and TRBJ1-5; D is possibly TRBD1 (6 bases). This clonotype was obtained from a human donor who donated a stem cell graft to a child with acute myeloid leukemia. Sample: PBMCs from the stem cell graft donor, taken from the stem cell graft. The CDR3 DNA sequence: TGTGCCAGCAGTTTGAAGGGGGGACAGCCCCAGCATTTT. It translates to CASSLKGGQPQHF.